The 23 T cell receptor beta chains given below trace back to one sample, sequenced in a study of blood T cell repertoires in COVID-19. Generated by immunoSEQ multiplex PCR, the TCRdb table keeps only in-frame clones and is missing some. This sample has a few hundred thousand clones, with about 80% found just once. The sequenced sample was PBMCs or T cells enriched from blood (not recorded which). These receptors were collected from a man aged 45 to 65 who had recovered from COVID-19.

This clone has only a few counts. The genes are TRBV19 and TRBJ1-2; D is possibly TRBD1 (6 bases). The CDR3 contains 12 residues. CDR1 and CDR2 (germline): LNHDA, SQIVND (reference sequence). V was shortened by 11 bases and J by 4 bases, with 14 bases between the two germline ends. Written as DNA, the CDR3 is TGTGCCTCACAGGGAAACGGCTATGGCTACACCTTC. Amino acid sequence: CASQGNGYGYTF.

The V gene is TRBV5-1, the J gene TRBJ1-6; TRBD1 agrees at 10 bases. The CDR3 is 16 amino acids. With 0 bases clipped from V and 9 bases from J, the junction kept 6 bases outside the gene matches. CDR1 and CDR2 from the germline V gene are SGHRS and YFSETQ. CDR3 nucleotide sequence: TGCGCCAGCAGCTTGGGGGACAGGGGATGGGGTTCACCCCTCCACTTT. Amino acids: CASSLGDRGWGSPLHF.

The gene calls are TRBV10-3 and TRBJ1-1; weak D call: TRBD1 (6 bases). Germline CDR1 ENHRY, CDR2 SYGVKD. CDR3 length equals 15 residues. With 0 bases removed from V and 1 base from J, the gap between germline ends came to 9 bases. CDR3 residues: CAISESGRGNTEAFF. CDR3 nucleotide sequence: TGTGCCATCAGTGAGTCGGGCAGGGGGAACACTGAAGCTTTCTTT.

The chain employs TRBV15 and TRBJ2-7; 9 nucleotides agree with TRBD2. The germline V gene has CDR1 LNHNV and CDR2 YYDKDF (reference sequence). The length of the CDR3 is 17 residues. The V and J ends lost 0 bases and 7 bases, in that order; junction bases with no gene match: 13. CDR3 coding DNA: TGTGCCACCAGCAGAGATACTACGCTAGCGGGACACCTGGAGCAGTACTTC. It yields the protein CATSRDTTLAGHLEQYF. The complete variable domain, with remaining parts taken from reference TRBV15 and TRBJ2-7, reads DAMVIQNPRYQVTQFGKPVTLSCSQTLNHNVMYWYQQKSSQAPKLLFHYYDKDFNNEADTPDNFQSRRPNTSFCFLDIRSPGLGDTAMYLCATSRDTTLAGHLEQYFGPGTRLTVT.

This chain joins TRBV11-2 and TRBJ2-7; no firm D call. Trimming cost V 5 bases and J 6 bases, with 11 bases left between them. Germline V gene lookup returns CDR1 SGHAT and CDR2 FQNNGV. The CDR3 consists of 12 residues. DNA for the CDR3: TGTGCCAGCAGCCCAAATAGAGTCGAGCAGTACTTC. Encoded protein: CASSPNRVEQYF. Combining the CDR3 with reference TRBV11-2 and TRBJ2-7 gives the whole variable domain EAGVAQSPRYKIIEKRQSVAFWCNPISGHATLYWYQQILGQGPKLLIQFQNNGVVDDSQLPKDRFSAERLKGVDSTLKIQPAKLEDSAVYLCASSPNRVEQYFGPGTRLTVT.

The rearrangement links TRBV15 to TRBJ2-3, with 8 bases lining up with TRBD2. Germline V gene sequence: CDR1 LNHNV, CDR2 YYDKDF (reference sequence). There are 15 residues in the CDR3. V lost 2 bases to trimming and J lost 5 bases; unmatched junction nucleotides: 6. The CDR3: CATSRSGTSGDTQYF. Here the CDR3 DNA reads TGTGCCACCAGCAGAAGCGGGACTAGTGGAGATACGCAGTATTTT.

This rearrangement joins TRBV11-3 to TRBJ2-7, with 7 bases that match TRBD1. J gave up 6 bases and V 5 bases, and 7 bases lay outside the gene matches. The CDR3 covers 13 residues. The germline V gene encodes CDR1 SGHNT and CDR2 YENEEA. The CDR3 sequence: CASSPSGTAEQYF. CDR3 nucleotide sequence: TGTGCCAGCAGCCCGTCCGGGACAGCCGAGCAGTACTTC.

The genes are TRBV18 and TRBJ1-1; D ambiguous. V gave up 1 base and J gave up 0 bases, with 3 bases separating them. Germline V gene sequence: CDR1 KGHSH, CDR2 LQKENI. CDR3 size: 13 residues. The chain's CDR3 is CASSPLVNTEAFF. As DNA, the CDR3 is TGTGCCAGCTCACCACTAGTGAACACTGAAGCTTTCTTT.

In nucleotides, the CDR3 is TGTGCCAGCAGCCCAACAGGACAGGGGTTTCAGGGCTACACCTTC. Protein product: CASSPTGQGFQGYTF. The rearrangement links TRBV7-9 to TRBJ1-2, with TRBD1 matching 9 bases. CDR3 length equals 15 residues. J gave up 8 bases and V 5 bases, and 12 bases lay outside the gene matches. Germline V CDR1 and CDR2: SEHNR, FQNEAQ (reference sequence).

A remark on this clone: This sample also contains other DNA sequences that code for the same CDR3. The chain combines TRBV5-1 with TRBJ2-3; 7 bases are shared with TRBD1. CDR1 is SGHRS and CDR2 is YFSETQ in the germline V gene. V lost 0 bases to trimming and J lost 4 bases; unmatched junction nucleotides: 2. The CDR3 length is 14 residues. The CDR3 DNA reads as TGCGCCAGCAGCTTGGGGCAGGGGGCAGATACGCAGTATTTT. Translation gives CASSLGQGADTQYF.

The V and J genes are TRBV6-4 and TRBJ1-5, with D perhaps TRBD1 (5 bases). Germline CDR1 is MRHNA and CDR2 is SNTAGT. There are 15 residues in the CDR3. V dropped 7 bases and J dropped 6 bases, with 19 bases sitting between them. CDR3 bases: TGTGCCAGCATCAACACCCAGGGATGTGCTCAGCCCCAGCATTTT. Residues: CASINTQGCAQPQHF.

The chain couples TRBV27 to TRBJ1-1; possible D gene TRBD1, 5 bases. From germline, CDR1 is MNHEY and CDR2 SMNVEV (reference sequence). This CDR3 is 15 amino acids long. Trimming removed 2 bases at V and 0 bases at J, with 10 bases between. The CDR3 sequence: CASSLDSYMNTEAFF. The CDR3 DNA reads as TGTGCCAGCAGTTTAGACAGTTACATGAACACTGAAGCTTTCTTT.

This clone has only a few counts. The V and J genes are TRBV3-1 (or the pseudogene TRBV3-2) and TRBJ1-6, with TRBD1 identical over 10 bases. Germline lookup yields CDR1 LGHDT and CDR2 YNNKEL (reference sequence). V dropped 4 bases and J dropped 9; count of bases not matched to a gene: 3. The CDR3 covers 14 residues. The CDR3 sequence: CASSPRDRGSPLHF. The CDR3 bases are TGTGCCAGCAGCCCCCGGGACAGGGGTTCACCCCTCCACTTT.

V usage is TRBV4-3 and J usage is TRBJ2-5, with a tentative D call TRBD2 (6 bases). V was trimmed by 4 bases and J by 5 bases, leaving 14 bases between them. Germline CDR1 is LGHNA and CDR2 is YSLEER. The CDR3 is 14 residues long. The CDR3 DNA reads as TGCGCCAGCAGCCGCGGGACGGGAGCGGAGACCCAGTACTTC. Its translation is CASSRGTGAETQYF.

Here the CDR3 reads CASSARGDHGYTF. CDR3 in DNA: TGTGCCAGCAGCGCACGGGGAGATCATGGCTACACCTTC. The rearrangement joins TRBV7-2 to TRBJ1-2; no clear D gene. The germline V gene has CDR1 SGHTA and CDR2 FQGNSA. CDR3 length: 13 residues. The V and J ends lost 5 bases and 6 bases respectively, with 13 bases between them.

This clone has ten or more counts. J is TRBJ1-6 and V is TRBV5-1; tentatively, D is TRBD1 (5 bases). The CDR3 runs to 13 residues. Germline assignment: CDR1 SGHRS and CDR2 YFSETQ. Trimming cost V 0 bases and J 17 bases, with 15 bases left between them. In nucleotides, the CDR3 is TGCGCCAGCAGCTTGGCACCAGGGTTGGTAGTCCACTTT. Its protein is CASSLAPGLVVHF. Complete variable domain (other parts from reference TRBV5-1 and TRBJ1-6): KAGVTQTPRYLIKTRGQQVTLSCSPISGHRSVSWYQQTPGQGLQFLFEYFSETQRNKGNFPGRFSGRQFSNSRSEMNVSTLELGDSALYLCASSLAPGLVVHFGNGTRLTVT.

The V call is TRBV9, the J call TRBJ2-7; 8 nucleotides line up with TRBD2. V shed 3 bases, J shed 2 bases, and the junction held 1 base outside the gene matches. Germline V gene lookup returns CDR1 SGDLS and CDR2 YYNGEE. The CDR3 runs 13 residues. CDR3 nucleotides: TGTGCCAGCAGCGCGGGAGGGCCCTACGAGCAGTACTTC. This encodes CASSAGGPYEQYF.

CDR3 sequence: CASSPGVGQGKETQYF. The CDR3 nucleotides are TGTGCCAGCAGCCCCGGGGTGGGACAGGGAAAAGAGACCCAGTACTTC. The J gene is TRBJ2-5, the V gene TRBV9; TRBD1 matches 9 bases. Germline trimming cut 4 bases from V and 3 bases from J; bases unmatched to any gene: 10. The CDR3 consists of 16 residues. Germline CDR1 reads SGDLS; CDR2 reads YYNGEE.

CDR3 protein: CASSPFGQVNTGELFF. The CDR3 DNA reads TGTGCCAGCAGCCCATTTGGACAGGTCAACACCGGGGAGCTGTTTTTT. The chain joins TRBV3-1 (or the pseudogene TRBV3-2) to TRBJ2-2, with 7 bases lining up with TRBD1. Germline V gene data show CDR1 as LGHDT and CDR2 as YNNKEL (reference sequence). Trimming removed 4 bases from V and 2 bases from J; junction bases left unmatched: 7. CDR3 length: 16 residues.

The V and J genes are TRBV6-6 and TRBJ1-1; 10 bases align to TRBD1. This CDR3 has 16 amino acids. J lost 2 bases, V lost 6 bases, and 9 bases had no gene match. The germline V gene has CDR1 MNHNY and CDR2 SVGAGI (reference sequence). Written as DNA, the CDR3 is TGTGCCAGCAGCCGCACCGGGACAGGGGAAAACACTGAAGCTTTCTTT. Its protein is CASSRTGTGENTEAFF.

The chain has TRBV10-2 and TRBJ2-2, with D possibly being TRBD2 (5 bases). V gave up 7 bases and J gave up 4 bases, with 19 bases separating them. Germline V gives CDR1 WSHSY, CDR2 SAAADI. The CDR3 runs to 16 residues. The CDR3 DNA reads as TGCGCCAGCACCCTTCCGAGGGAAGGGATCACCGGGGAGCTGTTTTTT. Translated: CASTLPREGITGELFF.

V is TRBV6-2 or TRBV6-3 and J is TRBJ1-5, with D hard to call. The CDR3 has 14 residues. The V end lost 5 bases, the J end lost 5 bases, and 13 bases lay between the germline ends. Germline CDR1 and CDR2: MNHEY and SVGEGT. DNA for the CDR3: TGTGCCAGCAGTCAGCGGGAGACCTATCAGCCCCAGCATTTT. This gives the protein CASSQRETYQPQHF.

The chain recombines TRBV7-3 with TRBJ1-1; TRBD1 matches at 9 bases. Unmatched junction bases numbered 7, after V lost 4 bases and J lost 10 bases. The length of the CDR3 is 13 residues. Germline lookup yields CDR1 SGHTA and CDR2 FQGTGA. In DNA, the CDR3 is TGTGCCAGCAGCTCTGACGGGACAGGGATAGCTTTCTTT. Amino acid sequence: CASSSDGTGIAFF.